The clone carrying this TCR beta chain has just a few counts. This sample was included in a study of regulatory T cells in long-lasting Graves disease. The CDR3 has 15 amino acids. V was clipped by 2 bases and J by 0 bases, with 8 bases between them. Germline V gene lookup returns CDR1 SGHTA and CDR2 FQGNSA. Indicated time point: persistent/refractory GD, antithyroid drugs over 5 years with positive TRAb. RNA from PBMCs was the source of the TCR library. Arm-PCR of CDR3 regions and iRepertoire HTBI primers were used to build TCR beta libraries. TCRdb recomputed calls from the multiplex PCR reads with MiXCR, one row per CDR3 protein. The sample records around 450,000 distinct CDR3 sequences, roughly 21% being singletons.

The material was peripheral blood mononuclear cells (PBMCs), obtained when the disease was refractory, from a patient treated with antithyroid drugs. V is TRBV7-2 and J is TRBJ1-5; D is uncertain. This sequence originates from a female donor with Graves disease. The CDR3 region has the DNA TGTGCCAGCAGCTTAAGCGGTTCTAGCAATCAGCCCCAGCATTTT. Residues: CASSLSGSSNQPQHF.